The 21 T cell receptor beta chains listed next were all sequenced from one sample in a study of shared clonotypes between healthy human individuals. Libraries were prepared by immunoSEQ multiplex PCR; TCRdb keeps only in-frame clonotypes and omits some of them. The sample has 2 million to 3 million clones; roughly 93% are singletons. Sequencing was performed on naive CD4+ T cells from PBMCs. Subset reported: CD45RA+ positively selected. The source of these receptors is a young man in good health. Some clones in this sample may be carry-over from other donors' samples.

Here the CDR3 DNA reads TGTGCCGCGGCACCCCGCGGCTCTGGGGCCAACGTCCTGACTTTC. It yields the protein CAAAPRGSGANVLTF. The V call is TRBV28, the J call TRBJ2-6; D ambiguous. The CDR3 has 15 amino acids. V lost 11 bases to trimming and J lost 0 bases, with 14 bases between them. From germline, CDR1 is MDHEN and CDR2 SYDVKM.

About this clone: The sample holds other DNA sequences that translate to the same CDR3. The chain joins TRBV5-1 to TRBJ2-5; D possibly matches TRBD1 or TRBD2 (7 bases each). The germline gives CDR1 SGHRS, CDR2 YFSETQ. The V end lost 4 bases, the J end lost 4 bases, and 14 bases lay between the germline ends. The CDR3 extends over 14 amino acids. CDR3 in amino acids: CASSRDREGETQYF. The CDR3 coding sequence is TGCGCCAGCAGCCGAGACAGGGAGGGAGAGACCCAGTACTTC.

The CDR3 loop is CASSQGTSWPVEQFF. For the CDR3, the DNA is TGTGCCAGCAGTCAAGGGACTAGCTGGCCTGTTGAGCAGTTCTTC. The gene calls are TRBV6-5 and TRBJ2-1, with 9 nucleotides matching TRBD2. V trimming: 5 bases; J trimming: 9 bases; junction bases outside the gene matches: 11. Looked up from germline, CDR1 is MNHEY and CDR2 is SVGAGI. CDR3 size: 15 residues.

The CDR3 loop is CASRDRKMNTEAFF. The CDR3 nucleotides are TGTGCCAGCAGAGACAGAAAAATGAACACTGAAGCTTTCTTT. The gene calls are TRBV27 and TRBJ1-1; D perhaps matches TRBD1 (5 bases). Looked up from germline, CDR1 is MNHEY and CDR2 is SMNVEV (reference sequence). Trimming stripped 6 bases from V and 0 bases from J, with 11 bases between. CDR3 length: 14 residues.

A single count supports this clone. This chain joins TRBV10-3 and TRBJ1-2; the match to TRBD1 covers 8 bases. Germline trimming cut 2 bases from V and 4 bases from J; bases unmatched to any gene: 3. CDR3 size: 14 residues. The V gene's germline CDR1 is ENHRY and CDR2 SYGVKD. The CDR3 DNA follows: TGTGCCATCAGTGAGCCCGACAGGGGCTATGGCTACACCTTC. This codes for CAISEPDRGYGYTF.

Concerning this clone: The same CDR3 also results from other DNA sequences found in this sample. The chain employs TRBV7-2 and TRBJ1-4; the D is unclear. The CDR3 spans 14 residues. From germline, CDR1 is SGHTA and CDR2 FQGNSA. Trimming removed 2 bases at V and 0 bases at J, with 4 bases between. CDR3 protein: CASSLRATNEKLFF. The CDR3 coding sequence is TGTGCCAGCAGCTTAAGGGCAACTAATGAAAAACTGTTTTTT.

This chain uses TRBV18 with TRBJ1-5; D unresolved. V lost 6 bases, J lost 9 bases, and 18 bases lay in between. This CDR3 comprises 14 residues. Germline V CDR1 and CDR2: KGHSH, LQKENI. The CDR3 loop reads CASSRGNSGRPQHF. The CDR3 DNA reads as TGTGCCAGCTCCCGGGGAAATTCCGGCAGGCCCCAGCATTTT.

The rearrangement uses TRBV11-2 and TRBJ2-1, with D perhaps matching TRBD1 or TRBD2 (5 bases each). CDR1 is SGHAT and CDR2 is FQNNGV in the germline V gene. Trimming removed 4 bases at V and 0 bases at J, with 10 bases between. The CDR3 sequence is 15 residues long. CDR3 in amino acids: CASSSRGPSYNEQFF. The DNA for the CDR3 is TGTGCCAGCAGCTCGAGGGGCCCCTCCTACAATGAGCAGTTCTTC.

The V gene is TRBV19, the J gene TRBJ2-5, with D unclear. V lost 3 bases and J lost 2, with 13 bases in between. This CDR3 has 15 residues. Germline CDR1 and CDR2: LNHDA and SQIVND (reference sequence). In DNA form, the CDR3 reads TGTGCCAGTAGTATTACAGCCGTCGGGCAAGAGACCCAGTACTTC. Translated: CASSITAVGQETQYF.

Only one count was recorded for this clone. This CDR3 is CASSFQGAGETQYF. Here the CDR3 DNA reads TGTGCCAGCAGCTTTCAGGGGGCGGGAGAGACCCAGTACTTC. J is TRBJ2-5 and V is TRBV7-3, with 8 positions matching TRBD1. Germline V gives CDR1 SGHTA, CDR2 FQGTGA. V lost 3 bases and J lost 4; bases outside the gene matches: 4. The CDR3 has 14 amino acids.

The CDR3 sequence: CASSYPGVTARGNQPQHF. In DNA form, the CDR3 reads TGTGCCAGCAGTTATCCTGGGGTAACGGCCCGTGGCAATCAGCCCCAGCATTTT. J is TRBJ1-5 and V is TRBV6-7; D is unclear. TRBV6-7 is filed as an ORF, its function uncertain. Trimming cost V 3 bases and J 2 bases, with 20 bases left between them. The CDR3 sequence is 18 residues long.

The chain joins TRBV11-2 to TRBJ2-3, with no clear D. The CDR3 totals 13 residues. Germline V lookup: CDR1 SGHAT, CDR2 FQNNGV. V lost 2 bases to trimming and J lost 5 bases, with 8 bases between them. CDR3 loop: CASSLNRLDTQYF. CDR3 in DNA: TGTGCCAGCAGCTTAAATAGGTTAGATACGCAGTATTTT. The full variable domain, with the rest looked up from reference TRBV11-2 and TRBJ2-3, is EAGVAQSPRYKIIEKRQSVAFWCNPISGHATLYWYQQILGQGPKLLIQFQNNGVVDDSQLPKDRFSAERLKGVDSTLKIQPAKLEDSAVYLCASSLNRLDTQYFGPGTRLTVL.

This clone showed up just once. The junction departs from germline at one end; a sequencing error may be responsible. The chain recombines TRBV6-1 with TRBJ2-7, with D possibly matching TRBD2 (5 bases). The CDR3 is made up of 11 amino acids. Germline V gene data show CDR1 as MNHNS and CDR2 as SASEGT. The CDR3 DNA follows: TGTGCCAGCAGTGACCGGGGTTCCGACGACTTC. Translating gives CASSDRGSDDF.

As to this clone: In the same sample, other DNA sequences code for this CDR3. V usage is TRBV7-9 and J usage is TRBJ2-3; D is perhaps TRBD2 (6 bases). Germline V CDR1 and CDR2: SEHNR, FQNEAQ (reference sequence). V gave up 4 bases and J gave up 0 bases, with 8 bases separating them. There are 14 residues in the CDR3. CDR3 nucleotides: TGTGCCAGCAGCTACAGCGGGAGCACAGATACGCAGTATTTT. Its protein is CASSYSGSTDTQYF.

The V gene is TRBV4-3, the J gene TRBJ2-2, with 7 bases lining up with TRBD1. J gave up 4 bases and V 1 base, and 9 bases lay outside the gene matches. This CDR3 region has 17 residues. Germline assignment: CDR1 LGHNA and CDR2 YSLEER. CDR3 nucleotide sequence: TGCGCCAGCAGCCAAGGACTAACGGGACAGCCCACCGGGGAGCTGTTTTTT. Protein product: CASSQGLTGQPTGELFF.

J is TRBJ2-3 and V is TRBV30, with D possibly matching TRBD2 (5 bases). The V end lost 0 bases, the J end lost 2 bases, and 9 bases lay between the germline ends. Germline CDR1 is GTSNPN and CDR2 is SVGIG (reference sequence). The CDR3 runs 14 residues. This CDR3 is CAWSVRGFTDTQYF. CDR3 bases: TGTGCCTGGAGTGTACGCGGGTTCACAGATACGCAGTATTTT. Using reference TRBV30 and TRBJ2-3 for the parts outside the CDR3, the full variable domain is SQTIHQWPATLVQPVGSPLSLECTVEGTSNPNLYWYRQAAGRGLQLLFYSVGIGQISSEVPQNLSASRPQDRQFILSSKKLLLSDSGFYLCAWSVRGFTDTQYFGPGTRLTVL.

The V gene is TRBV2, the J gene TRBJ2-3; 7 bases are a match to TRBD1. V was clipped by 6 bases and J by 1 base; unmatched bases: 4. The CDR3 covers 14 residues. CDR1 and CDR2 from the germline V gene are SNHLY and FYNNEI. The CDR3 protein is CASSDREGTDTQYF. The CDR3 nucleotides read TGTGCCAGCAGCGACAGGGAAGGCACAGATACGCAGTATTTT.

The rearrangement links TRBV4-3 to TRBJ1-4, with TRBD1 identical over 11 bases. CDR3 size: 20 residues. Germline V gives CDR1 LGHNA, CDR2 YSLEER. The V gene end was trimmed by 1 base and the J gene end by 0 bases; junction bases not matched to a gene: 10. The CDR3: CASSQVSGTGGLATNEKLFF. In DNA form, the CDR3 reads TGCGCCAGCAGCCAAGTTTCGGGGACAGGGGGATTGGCAACTAATGAAAAACTGTTTTTT.

V gene TRBV19 combines with J gene TRBJ2-1; no reliable D call. The germline V and J ends were trimmed by 3 bases and 2 bases, with 14 bases remaining between them. The CDR3 spans 16 residues. Per the germline V gene, CDR1 is LNHDA and CDR2 is SQIVND (reference sequence). The CDR3 reads CASSIRRGTAYNEQFF. The CDR3 nucleotides read TGTGCCAGTAGTATTCGTCGCGGTACCGCCTACAATGAGCAGTTCTTC.

This chain joins TRBV13 and TRBJ1-2, with D unclear. The V gene lost 6 bases and the J gene lost 4 bases, with 6 bases spanning the gap. Germline V gene data show CDR1 as PRHDT and CDR2 as FYEKMQ (reference sequence). The CDR3 loop spans 11 amino acids. The CDR3 coding sequence is TGTGCCAGCAGGTGGTCCTATGGCTACACCTTC. Protein product: CASRWSYGYTF.

In nucleotides, the CDR3 is TGTGCCAGCGGACCCGGCGGGAGCCCAGATACGCAGTATTTT. Protein sequence: CASGPGGSPDTQYF. The chain recombines TRBV11-1 with TRBJ2-3; 7 bases align to TRBD2. CDR3 size: 14 residues. Losses at the gene ends were 8 bases for V and 4 bases for J; bases not matched to a gene: 9. The germline CDR1 and CDR2 sequences are SGHAT and FQDESV (reference sequence).